One sample yielded the 22 T cell receptor beta chains listed below, sequenced in a study of T-cell memory formation after mild COVID-19. TCRdb ran MiXCR on the 5' RACE reads and lists one entry per CDR3 protein. The profile covers approximately 100,000 distinct CDR3 sequences, with about a sixth appearing a single time and 25% to 30% taken by the ten largest. Sequences were obtained from PBMCs or a T cell subset sorted from them (not recorded which). The receptors derive from an adult woman who had mild COVID-19 (a few samples of this study predate the infection). Cell type and time point are not known.

This clonotype turned up a few times. The chain combines TRBV29-1 with TRBJ1-5; no definite D call. The V end was cut by 3 bases, the J end by 6 bases, with 12 bases between. The CDR3 totals 13 residues. Germline lookup yields CDR1 SQVTM and CDR2 ANQGSEA. CDR3 DNA sequence: TGCAGCGTTGAGGGGAGGCAGGTTCAGCCCCAGCATTTT. It translates to CSVEGRQVQPQHF.

This clonotype was detected only a few times. V usage is TRBV6-6 and J usage is TRBJ2-1; D remains unclear. V shed 0 bases and J shed 4 bases, with 10 bases lying between them. CDR1 is MNHNY and CDR2 is SVGAGI in the germline V gene (reference sequence). The CDR3 has 15 amino acids. DNA of the CDR3: TGTGCCAGCAGTTACTCGGAAGGCCCTTACAATGAGCAGTTCTTC. Encoded protein: CASSYSEGPYNEQFF.

J is TRBJ1-2 and V is TRBV27, with a tentative D call TRBD1 (5 bases). The CDR3 sequence is 15 residues long. The V end lost 6 bases, the J end lost 0 bases, and 14 bases lay between the germline ends. Germline CDR1 is MNHEY and CDR2 is SMNVEV (reference sequence). The CDR3 DNA is TGTGCCAGCAGCCCAACCCCGGACACTAACTATGGCTACACCTTC. Its protein is CASSPTPDTNYGYTF.

This chain uses TRBV7-9 with TRBJ2-4; tentative D call: TRBD2 (7 bases). The CDR3 sequence is 13 residues long. Trimming pared 6 bases from V and 6 bases from J, leaving 12 bases between. In germline, CDR1 is SEHNR, CDR2 FQNEAQ (reference sequence). CDR3 nucleotide sequence: TGTGCCAGCAGAGGGGGGGGCAGAAACATTCAGTACTTC. Its translation: CASRGGGRNIQYF.

This clonotype was found a few times. The chain is built from TRBV3-1 and TRBJ1-2; D gene unclear. CDR1 is LGHDT, CDR2 YNNKEL, per germline (reference sequence). This CDR3 spans 15 amino acids. With 5 bases removed from V and 9 bases from J, the gap between germline ends came to 22 bases. The CDR3 protein is CASSSPGDPNGCYTF. CDR3 nucleotide sequence: TGTGCCAGCAGCTCCCCGGGAGATCCGAACGGTTGCTACACCTTC.

V gene TRBV27 combines with J gene TRBJ2-7; weak D call: TRBD1 (6 bases). There are 12 residues in the CDR3. V dropped 9 bases and J dropped 5 bases, with 14 bases sitting between them. Per the germline V gene, CDR1 is MNHEY and CDR2 is SMNVEV (reference sequence). The CDR3 region has the DNA TGTGCCAGTGCTTTAAGACAGGACGAGCAGTACTTC. This gives the protein CASALRQDEQYF.

This clonotype was recorded a few times. The chain carries TRBV7-9 and TRBJ2-2, with TRBD1 as a possible D gene (6 bases). CDR1 is SEHNR, CDR2 FQNEAQ, per germline (reference sequence). V dropped 7 bases and J dropped 3 bases, with 18 bases sitting between them. The length of the CDR3 is 16 residues. The CDR3 is CASILVGRGDTGELFF. CDR3 nucleotide sequence: TGTGCCAGCATCCTCGTGGGCAGGGGAGACACCGGGGAGCTGTTTTTT. Filled out from reference TRBV7-9 and TRBJ2-2, the complete variable domain reads DTGVSQNPRHKITKRGQNVTFRCDPISEHNRLYWYRQTLGQGPEFLTYFQNEAQLEKSRLLSDRFSAERPKGSFSTLEIQRTEQGDSAMYLCASILVGRGDTGELFFGEGSRLTVL.

This clonotype came up a few times. Sequence at one end of the junction differs from germline and may be a read error. The J gene is TRBJ2-7, the V gene TRBV4-1; a possible D gene is TRBD2 (5 bases). The CDR3 is made up of 13 amino acids. Germline loops: CDR1 MGHRA, CDR2 YSYEKL. The CDR3 DNA reads TGCGCCAGCAGCCAAGATATTGAGCAGGACTTGAACTTC. Its translation is CASSQDIEQDLNF.

This clonotype turned up a few times. The V gene is TRBV7-3, the J gene TRBJ2-7; D remains ambiguous. CDR3 size: 11 residues. Germline CDR1 is SGHTA and CDR2 is FQGTGA. The germline V and J ends were trimmed by 3 bases and 3 bases, with 3 bases remaining between them. The CDR3 nucleotides read TGTGCCAGCAGCTTTCGCTACGAGCAGTACTTC. Protein sequence: CASSFRYEQYF.

The table lists this clonotype with many counts. The chain is built from TRBV7-4 and TRBJ2-3; 13 bases are a match to TRBD2. V was clipped by 3 bases and J by 3 bases; unmatched bases: 6. The V gene's germline CDR1 is SGHVT and CDR2 SQSDAQ. This CDR3 is 17 amino acids long. The CDR3 spells CASSFGLAGAPTDTQYF. CDR3 sequence (DNA): TGTGCCAGCAGCTTTGGACTAGCGGGGGCCCCGACAGATACGCAGTATTTT.

The V gene is TRBV18, the J gene TRBJ1-5; 8 positions match TRBD1. J was trimmed by 4 bases and V by 0 bases; bases with no gene match: 2. CDR3 size: 15 residues. Germline-derived CDR1 and CDR2 are KGHSH and LQKENI. This chain's CDR3 is CASSPPDRVNQPQHF. As DNA, the CDR3 is TGTGCCAGCTCACCACCGGACAGGGTGAATCAGCCCCAGCATTTT.

This clonotype has more than one count but fewer than ten. This chain uses TRBV12-3 or TRBV12-4 with TRBJ2-5, with TRBD2 matching over 7 bases. The V segment lost 6 bases and the J segment 3 bases; nucleotides outside the gene matches: 10. This CDR3 is built from 15 residues. CDR3 coding DNA: TGTGCCAGCAGCCCGAGACTAGCCCAAAAAGAGACCCAGTACTTC. Translation gives CASSPRLAQKETQYF.

The chain is built from TRBV19 and TRBJ1-1; D is uncertain. V was cut by 2 bases and J by 3 bases, with 10 bases left in between. The CDR3 length is 14 residues. Germline loops: CDR1 LNHDA, CDR2 SQIVND (reference sequence). The CDR3 sequence is CASSIRPGDTEAFF. The CDR3 DNA is TGTGCCAGTAGTATACGGCCCGGGGACACTGAAGCTTTCTTT.

This clonotype came up many times. The CDR3 here is CASSQQIQTHQPQHF. For the CDR3, the DNA is TGCGCCAGCAGCCAACAGATCCAGACCCATCAGCCCCAGCATTTT. The V gene is TRBV4-1, the J gene TRBJ1-5; D remains ambiguous. There are 15 residues in the CDR3. Germline values: CDR1 MGHRA, CDR2 YSYEKL. V shed 2 bases and J shed 5 bases, with 13 bases lying between them.

The chain couples TRBV18 to TRBJ2-1; D is ambiguous. The V and J ends lost 2 bases and 4 bases respectively, with 6 bases between them. The CDR3 spans 13 residues. Germline V gene sequence: CDR1 KGHSH, CDR2 LQKENI. The CDR3 loop reads CASSPSEYNEQFF. In DNA, the CDR3 is TGTGCCAGCTCACCATCTGAATACAATGAGCAGTTCTTC.

The chain uses TRBV4-3 and TRBJ1-2; no firm D call. Germline V gene lookup returns CDR1 LGHNA and CDR2 YSLEER. The CDR3 has 16 amino acids. V was shortened by 1 base and J by 4 bases, with 16 bases between the two germline ends. CDR3 nucleotide sequence: TGCGCCAGCAGCCAAGGATCCGCACAAGCTGGCTATGGCTACACCTTC. Its protein product is CASSQGSAQAGYGYTF.

This clonotype was recorded a few times. The chain joins TRBV9 to TRBJ2-5, with 10 nucleotides matching TRBD2. CDR1 is SGDLS and CDR2 is YYNGEE in the germline V gene. The CDR3 spans 16 residues. V shed 0 bases, J shed 5 bases, and the junction held 7 bases outside the gene matches. CDR3 nucleotide sequence: TGTGCCAGCAGCGTAGGAGGTAGCGGGGGGTTGGAGACCCAGTACTTC. This translates into CASSVGGSGGLETQYF.

A few counts support this clonotype. The chain combines TRBV7-9 with TRBJ2-2; D is unclear. V was clipped by 1 base and J by 5 bases, with 29 bases between them. Germline V gene lookup returns CDR1 SEHNR and CDR2 FQNEAQ (reference sequence). The CDR3 runs 21 residues. This CDR3 reads CASSLGRPTGFGPSRTGELFF. The CDR3 DNA sequence: TGTGCCAGCAGCTTAGGGAGACCGACCGGGTTTGGCCCGTCGCGAACCGGGGAGCTGTTTTTT.

The chain has TRBV7-9 and TRBJ1-2; D ambiguous. CDR1 and CDR2 (germline): SEHNR, FQNEAQ (reference sequence). CDR3 length equals 13 residues. Trimming removed 4 bases from V and 3 bases from J, with 9 bases in between. The CDR3 here is CASSSAGYYGYTF. CDR3 in DNA: TGTGCCAGCAGCTCCGCAGGCTACTATGGCTACACCTTC. Drawing the rest from reference TRBV7-9 and TRBJ1-2, the complete variable domain is DTGVSQNPRHKITKRGQNVTFRCDPISEHNRLYWYRQTLGQGPEFLTYFQNEAQLEKSRLLSDRFSAERPKGSFSTLEIQRTEQGDSAMYLCASSSAGYYGYTFGSGTRLTVV.

This chain links TRBV19 with TRBJ2-7; a possible D gene is TRBD2 (5 bases). Germline-derived CDR1 and CDR2 are LNHDA and SQIVND (reference sequence). V shed 1 base and J shed 2 bases, with 9 bases lying between them. The CDR3 covers 14 residues. The CDR3 loop is CASSIAGTAYEQYF. The CDR3 DNA follows: TGTGCCAGTAGTATAGCGGGAACCGCCTACGAGCAGTACTTC.

J is TRBJ2-1 and V is TRBV30; weak D call: TRBD1 (6 bases). CDR3 length: 18 residues. Germline V CDR1 and CDR2: GTSNPN, SVGIG (reference sequence). V shed 4 bases and J shed 0 bases, with 22 bases lying between them. In DNA, the CDR3 is TGTGCCTGGACCCCCGTGAGGACAGTCGCCCGCTCCTACAATGAGCAGTTCTTC. As protein: CAWTPVRTVARSYNEQFF.

The chain recombines TRBV11-2 with TRBJ1-1; the D gene is possibly TRBD1 (6 bases). Trimming shortened V by 1 base and J by 0 bases, and 18 bases separated the two germline ends. Germline CDR1 reads SGHAT; CDR2 reads FQNNGV. The CDR3 has 18 residues. The CDR3 DNA reads TGTGCCAGCAGCTTAGCCGAGGGGGGGCCGTTCATGAACACTGAAGCTTTCTTT. Translated: CASSLAEGGPFMNTEAFF.